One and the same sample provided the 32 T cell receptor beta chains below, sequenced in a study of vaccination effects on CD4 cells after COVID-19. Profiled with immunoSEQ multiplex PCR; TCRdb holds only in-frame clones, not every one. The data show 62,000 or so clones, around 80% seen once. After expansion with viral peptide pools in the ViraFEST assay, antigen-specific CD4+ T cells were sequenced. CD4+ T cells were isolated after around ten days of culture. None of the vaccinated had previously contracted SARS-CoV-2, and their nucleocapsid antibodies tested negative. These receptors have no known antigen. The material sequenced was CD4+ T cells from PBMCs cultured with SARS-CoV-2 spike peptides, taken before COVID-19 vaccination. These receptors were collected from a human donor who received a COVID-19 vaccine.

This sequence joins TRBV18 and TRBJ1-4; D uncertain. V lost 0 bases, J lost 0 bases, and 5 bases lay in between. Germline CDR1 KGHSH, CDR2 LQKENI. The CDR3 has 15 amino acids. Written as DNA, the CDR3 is TGTGCCAGCTCACCACCCGGGGCAACTAATGAAAAACTGTTTTTT. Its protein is CASSPPGATNEKLFF.

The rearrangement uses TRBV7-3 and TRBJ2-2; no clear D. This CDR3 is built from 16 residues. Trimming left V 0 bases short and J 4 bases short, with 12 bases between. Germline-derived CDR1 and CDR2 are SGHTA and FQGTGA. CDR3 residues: CASSLTGLVSTGELFF. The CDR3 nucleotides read TGTGCCAGCAGCTTAACAGGTCTAGTGAGCACCGGGGAGCTGTTTTTT.

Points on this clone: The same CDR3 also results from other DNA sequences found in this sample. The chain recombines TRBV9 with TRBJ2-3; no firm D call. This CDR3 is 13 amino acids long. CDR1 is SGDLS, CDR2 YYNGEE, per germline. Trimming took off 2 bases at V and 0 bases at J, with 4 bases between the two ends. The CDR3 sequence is CASSVTSTDTQYF. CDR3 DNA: TGTGCCAGCAGCGTCACTAGCACAGATACGCAGTATTTT.

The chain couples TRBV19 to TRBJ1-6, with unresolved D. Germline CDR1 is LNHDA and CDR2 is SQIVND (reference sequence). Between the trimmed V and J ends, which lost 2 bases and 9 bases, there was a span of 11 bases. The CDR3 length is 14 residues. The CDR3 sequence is CASSIIVNLSPLHF. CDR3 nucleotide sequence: TGTGCCAGTAGTATAATAGTAAATCTTTCACCCCTCCACTTT. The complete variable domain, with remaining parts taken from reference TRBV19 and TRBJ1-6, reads DGGITQSPKYLFRKEGQNVTLSCEQNLNHDAMYWYRQDPGQGLRLIYYSQIVNDFQKGDIAEGYSVSREKKESFPLTVTSAQKNPTAFYLCASSIIVNLSPLHFGNGTRLTVT.

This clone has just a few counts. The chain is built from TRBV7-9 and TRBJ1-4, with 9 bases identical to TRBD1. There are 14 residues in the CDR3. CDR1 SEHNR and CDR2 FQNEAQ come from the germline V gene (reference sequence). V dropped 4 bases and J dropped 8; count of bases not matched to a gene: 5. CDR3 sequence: CASSSTGGSEKLFF. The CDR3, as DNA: TGTGCCAGCAGCTCGACAGGGGGGTCAGAAAAACTGTTTTTT.

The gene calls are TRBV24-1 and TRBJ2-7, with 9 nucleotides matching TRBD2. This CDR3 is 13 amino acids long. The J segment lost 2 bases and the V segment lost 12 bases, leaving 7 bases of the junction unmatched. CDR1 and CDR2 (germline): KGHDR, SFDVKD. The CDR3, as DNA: TGTGCCCGGGGAGCGGGGGGTACCTACGAGCAGTACGTC. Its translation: CARGAGGTYEQYV.

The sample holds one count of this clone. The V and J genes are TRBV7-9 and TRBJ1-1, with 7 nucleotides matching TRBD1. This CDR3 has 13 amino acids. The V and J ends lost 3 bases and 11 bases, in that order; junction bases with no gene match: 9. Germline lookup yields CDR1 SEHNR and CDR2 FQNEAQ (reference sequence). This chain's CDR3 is CASSFNQGGWAFF. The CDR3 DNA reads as TGTGCCAGCAGCTTTAATCAGGGGGGGTGGGCTTTCTTT.

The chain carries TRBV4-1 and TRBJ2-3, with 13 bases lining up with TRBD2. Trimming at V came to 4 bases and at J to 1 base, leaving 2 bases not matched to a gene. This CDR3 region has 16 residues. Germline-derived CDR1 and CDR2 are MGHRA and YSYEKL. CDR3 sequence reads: CASSRGTSGGTDTQYF. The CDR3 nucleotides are TGCGCCAGCAGCCGAGGGACTAGCGGGGGCACAGATACGCAGTATTTT.

The CDR3 DNA follows: TGTGCCAGCTCACCGCTTGTGGGCGGGGGGATTCAAGAGACCCAGTACTTC. Its translation is CASSPLVGGGIQETQYF. V and J are TRBV18 and TRBJ2-5, with 8 bases aligning to TRBD2. Unmatched junction bases numbered 11, after V lost 3 bases and J lost 2 bases. The germline V gene encodes CDR1 KGHSH and CDR2 LQKENI. The CDR3 covers 17 residues.

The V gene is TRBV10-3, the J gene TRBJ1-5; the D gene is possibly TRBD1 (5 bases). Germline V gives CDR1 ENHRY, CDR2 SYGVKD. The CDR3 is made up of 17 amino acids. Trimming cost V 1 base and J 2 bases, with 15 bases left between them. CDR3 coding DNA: TGTGCCATCAGTGAGTTAGGGCCCTGGGGCCGCAATCAGCCCCAGCATTTT. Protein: CAISELGPWGRNQPQHF.

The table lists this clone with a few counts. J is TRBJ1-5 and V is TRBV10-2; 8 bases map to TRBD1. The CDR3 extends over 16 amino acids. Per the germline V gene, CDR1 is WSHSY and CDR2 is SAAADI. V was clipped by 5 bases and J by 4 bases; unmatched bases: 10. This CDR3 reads CASSSGGRKPNQPQHF. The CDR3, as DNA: TGCGCCAGCAGTTCAGGGGGCCGAAAGCCTAATCAGCCCCAGCATTTT.

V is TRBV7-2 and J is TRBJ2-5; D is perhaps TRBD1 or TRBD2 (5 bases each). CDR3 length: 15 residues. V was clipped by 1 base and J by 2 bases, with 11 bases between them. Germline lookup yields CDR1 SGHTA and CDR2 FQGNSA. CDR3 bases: TGTGCCAGCAGCTTAGTCGGGACCAAACAAGAGACCCAGTACTTC. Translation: CASSLVGTKQETQYF.

CDR3 loop: CASSSTRLAGGLRAYNEQFF. The CDR3 DNA reads as TGTGCCAGCAGCTCCACCCGACTAGCGGGGGGTTTGCGGGCCTACAATGAGCAGTTCTTC. The V and J genes are TRBV7-3 and TRBJ2-1, with 13 bases matching TRBD2. The trim removed 4 bases at V and 2 bases at J, leaving 14 bases unmatched. This CDR3 has 20 amino acids. Per germline, CDR1 SGHTA and CDR2 FQGTGA.

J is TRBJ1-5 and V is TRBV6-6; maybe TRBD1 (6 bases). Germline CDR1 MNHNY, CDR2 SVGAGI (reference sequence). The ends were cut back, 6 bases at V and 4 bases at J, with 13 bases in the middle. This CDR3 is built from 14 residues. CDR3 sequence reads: CASSIQGSNQPQHF. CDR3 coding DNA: TGTGCCAGCAGCATCCAGGGGTCTAATCAGCCCCAGCATTTT.

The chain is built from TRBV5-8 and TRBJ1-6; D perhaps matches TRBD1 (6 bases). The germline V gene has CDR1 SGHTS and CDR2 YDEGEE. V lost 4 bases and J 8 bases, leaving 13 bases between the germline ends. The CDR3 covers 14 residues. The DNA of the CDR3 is TGTGCCAGCAGCCTACAGGGTGTGGATTCACCCCTCCACTTT. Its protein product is CASSLQGVDSPLHF.

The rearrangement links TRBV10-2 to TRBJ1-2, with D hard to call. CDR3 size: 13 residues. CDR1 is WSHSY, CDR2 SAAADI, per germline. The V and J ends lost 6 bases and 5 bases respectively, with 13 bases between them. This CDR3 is CASRSLDLYGYTF. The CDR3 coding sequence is TGCGCCAGCAGAAGTTTGGACCTTTATGGCTACACCTTC.

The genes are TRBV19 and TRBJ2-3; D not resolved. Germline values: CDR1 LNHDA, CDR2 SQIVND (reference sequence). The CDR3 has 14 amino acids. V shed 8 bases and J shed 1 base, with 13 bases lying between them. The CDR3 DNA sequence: TGTGCCAGTGTAGACACGTCTCGCACAGATACGCAGTATTTT. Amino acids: CASVDTSRTDTQYF.

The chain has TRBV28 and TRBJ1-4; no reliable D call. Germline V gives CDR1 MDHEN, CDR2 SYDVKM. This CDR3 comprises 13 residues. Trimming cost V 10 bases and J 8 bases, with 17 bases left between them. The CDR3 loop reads CATWGQRREKLFF. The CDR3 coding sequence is TGTGCCACCTGGGGTCAACGACGAGAAAAACTGTTTTTT.

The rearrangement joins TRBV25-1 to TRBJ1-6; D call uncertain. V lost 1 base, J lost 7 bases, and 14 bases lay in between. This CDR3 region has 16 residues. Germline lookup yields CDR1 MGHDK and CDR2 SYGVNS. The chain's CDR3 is CASSESVGSANSPLHF. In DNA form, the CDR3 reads TGTGCCAGCAGTGAATCTGTCGGCAGCGCGAATTCACCCCTCCACTTT.

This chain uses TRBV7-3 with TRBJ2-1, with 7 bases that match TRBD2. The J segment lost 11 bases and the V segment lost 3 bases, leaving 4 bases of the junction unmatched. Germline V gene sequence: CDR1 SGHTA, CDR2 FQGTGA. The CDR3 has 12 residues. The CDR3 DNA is TGTGCCAGCAGCTTCAGCGGGGCCAAGCAGTTCTTC. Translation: CASSFSGAKQFF.

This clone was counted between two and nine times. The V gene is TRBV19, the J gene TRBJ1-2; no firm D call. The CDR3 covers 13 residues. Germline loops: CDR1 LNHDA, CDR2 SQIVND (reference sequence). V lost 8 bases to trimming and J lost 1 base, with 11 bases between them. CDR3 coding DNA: TGTGCCAGTGTACCGGCGGGTAACTATGGCTACACCTTC. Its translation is CASVPAGNYGYTF.

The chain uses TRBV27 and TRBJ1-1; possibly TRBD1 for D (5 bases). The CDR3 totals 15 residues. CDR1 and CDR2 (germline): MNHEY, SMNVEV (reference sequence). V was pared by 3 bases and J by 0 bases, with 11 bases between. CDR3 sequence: CASSFDRLMNTEAFF. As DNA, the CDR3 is TGTGCCAGCAGTTTTGACAGACTCATGAACACTGAAGCTTTCTTT.

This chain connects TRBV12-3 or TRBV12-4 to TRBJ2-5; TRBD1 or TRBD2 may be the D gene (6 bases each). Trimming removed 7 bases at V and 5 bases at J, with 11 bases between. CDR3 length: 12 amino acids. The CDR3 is CASTRGRETQYF. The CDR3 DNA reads TGTGCCAGCACCCGGGGGCGGGAGACCCAGTACTTC.

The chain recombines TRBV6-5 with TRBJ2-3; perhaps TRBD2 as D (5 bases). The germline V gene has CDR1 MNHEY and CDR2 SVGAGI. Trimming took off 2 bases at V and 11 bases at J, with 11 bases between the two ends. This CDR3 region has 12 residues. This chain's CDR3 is CASSYARGMQYF. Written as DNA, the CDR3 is TGTGCCAGCAGTTACGCTAGAGGGATGCAGTATTTT.

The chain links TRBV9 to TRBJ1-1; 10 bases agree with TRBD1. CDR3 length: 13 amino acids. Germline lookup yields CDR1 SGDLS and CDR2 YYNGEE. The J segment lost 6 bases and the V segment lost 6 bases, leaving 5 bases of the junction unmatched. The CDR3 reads CASTGQGRSEAFF. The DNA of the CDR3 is TGTGCCAGCACGGGACAGGGGAGGTCTGAAGCTTTCTTT.

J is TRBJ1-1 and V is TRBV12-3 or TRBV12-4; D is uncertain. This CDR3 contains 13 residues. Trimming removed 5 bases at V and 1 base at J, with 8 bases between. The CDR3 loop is CASSLSGNTEAFF. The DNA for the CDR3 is TGTGCCAGCAGTCTCTCGGGGAACACTGAAGCTTTCTTT.

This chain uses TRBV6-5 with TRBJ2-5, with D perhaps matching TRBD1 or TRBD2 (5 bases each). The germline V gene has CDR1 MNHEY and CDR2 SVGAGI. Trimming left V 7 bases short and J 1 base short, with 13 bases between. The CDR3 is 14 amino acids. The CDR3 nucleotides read TGTGCCAGCATCTCGAACGGGGCCCAAGAGACCCAGTACTTC. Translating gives CASISNGAQETQYF.

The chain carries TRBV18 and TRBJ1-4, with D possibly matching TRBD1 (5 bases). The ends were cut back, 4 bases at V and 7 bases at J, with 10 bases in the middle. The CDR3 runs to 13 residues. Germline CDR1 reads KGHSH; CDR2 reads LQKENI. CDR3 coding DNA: TGTGCCAGCTCACGGGGGAATGGTGAAAAACTGTTTTTT. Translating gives CASSRGNGEKLFF.

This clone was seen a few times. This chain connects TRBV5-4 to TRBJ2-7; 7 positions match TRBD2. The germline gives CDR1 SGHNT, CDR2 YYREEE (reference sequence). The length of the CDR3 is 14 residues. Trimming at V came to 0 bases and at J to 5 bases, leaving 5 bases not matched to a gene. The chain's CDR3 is CASSLGGGLHEQYV. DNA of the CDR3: TGTGCCAGCAGCTTGGGGGGAGGGCTCCACGAGCAGTACGTC.

The CDR3 DNA reads TGTGCCAGCTCTGTCTCGGGGGCCCTGTCTGAGACCCAGTACTTC. This encodes CASSVSGALSETQYF. The chain has TRBV28 and TRBJ2-5; D possibly matches TRBD1 or TRBD2 (6 bases each). The V gene lost 8 bases and the J gene lost 5 bases, with 21 bases spanning the gap. Per the germline V gene, CDR1 is MDHEN and CDR2 is SYDVKM. The CDR3 has 15 amino acids.

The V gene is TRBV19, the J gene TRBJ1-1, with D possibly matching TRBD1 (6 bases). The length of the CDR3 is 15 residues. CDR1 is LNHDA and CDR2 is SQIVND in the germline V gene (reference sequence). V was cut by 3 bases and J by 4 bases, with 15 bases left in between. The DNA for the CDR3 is TGTGCCAGTAGTATTGGGACATCGAGGGCCACTGAAGCTTTCTTT. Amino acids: CASSIGTSRATEAFF.

This chain's CDR3 is CASSPTPGTTQYF. The CDR3 DNA is TGTGCCAGCAGTCCGACCCCTGGGACAACGCAGTATTTT. The V call is TRBV12-3 or TRBV12-4, the J call TRBJ2-3; the D gene is possibly TRBD1 (6 bases). Trimming took 5 bases from V and 9 from J, leaving 15 bases between them. CDR3 length: 13 residues.